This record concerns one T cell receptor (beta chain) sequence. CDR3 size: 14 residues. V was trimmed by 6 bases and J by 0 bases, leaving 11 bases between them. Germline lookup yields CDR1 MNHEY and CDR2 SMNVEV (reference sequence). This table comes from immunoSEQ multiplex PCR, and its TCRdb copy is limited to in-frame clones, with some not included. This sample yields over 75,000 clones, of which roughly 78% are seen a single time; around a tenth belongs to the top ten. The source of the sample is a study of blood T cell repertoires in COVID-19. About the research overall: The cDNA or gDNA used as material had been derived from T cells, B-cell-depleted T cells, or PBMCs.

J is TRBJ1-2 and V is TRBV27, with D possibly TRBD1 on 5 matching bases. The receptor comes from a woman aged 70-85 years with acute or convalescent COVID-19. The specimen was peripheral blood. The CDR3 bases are TGTGCCAGCAGCCCCCTAGGGGCTAACTATGGCTACACCTTC. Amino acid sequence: CASSPLGANYGYTF.